Listed here are 26 T cell receptor beta chains from one sample, sequenced in a study of T cells after yellow fever vaccination. TCRdb used MiXCR to reprocess the 5' RACE reads, holding one entry per CDR3 protein. This sample has 200,000 to 250,000 distinct CDR3 sequences, with approximately 3.3% found just once. The sequencing used CD4+ T cells sorted from PBMCs, collected 10 days after the yellow fever booster vaccination. These receptors were taken from a young man who received the YFV17D yellow fever vaccine.

Only a few counts were recorded for this clonotype. The chain carries TRBV5-4 and TRBJ2-7; D uncertain. The length of the CDR3 is 14 residues. V was shortened by 0 bases and J by 3 bases, with 10 bases between the two germline ends. Germline values: CDR1 SGHNT, CDR2 YYREEE (reference sequence). This chain's CDR3 is CASSLVPFGYEQYF. The CDR3 DNA sequence: TGTGCCAGCAGCTTGGTTCCCTTCGGCTACGAGCAGTACTTC.

This clonotype was picked up many times. This rearrangement joins TRBV20-1 to TRBJ1-2; D unresolved. V dropped 3 bases and J dropped 2 bases, with 10 bases sitting between them. The CDR3 length is 13 residues. Per the germline V gene, CDR1 is DFQATT and CDR2 is SNEGSKA (reference sequence). CDR3 nucleotide sequence: TGCAGTGCTAGTTTGGCGGGCAACTATGGCTACACCTTC. As protein: CSASLAGNYGYTF.

This rearrangement joins TRBV6-2 or TRBV6-3 to TRBJ2-7, with D uncertain. Deletions cut 0 bases from V and 0 bases from J, with 9 bases between. This CDR3 is built from 15 residues. The V gene's germline CDR1 is MNHEY and CDR2 SVGEGT. The CDR3 nucleotides read TGTGCCAGCAGTTACTCGAGGCACGGCTCCTACGAGCAGTACTTC. Amino acid sequence: CASSYSRHGSYEQYF.

The table lists this clonotype with a few counts. The rearrangement joins TRBV24-1 to TRBJ2-2; D remains unclear. CDR1 and CDR2 from the germline V gene are KGHDR and SFDVKD. CDR3 size: 12 residues. V gave up 9 bases and J gave up 0 bases, with 4 bases separating them. CDR3 protein: CATQTNTGELFF. The CDR3, as DNA: TGTGCCACCCAGACGAACACCGGGGAGCTGTTTTTT.

The chain has TRBV5-1 and TRBJ2-5, with D perhaps TRBD2 (6 bases). The ends were cut back, 4 bases at V and 5 bases at J, with 15 bases in the middle. The CDR3 covers 14 residues. CDR1 and CDR2 (germline): SGHRS, YFSETQ. The CDR3 coding sequence is TGCGCCAGCAGCCGGACCCCCGGAGGGGAGACCCAGTACTTC. It translates to CASSRTPGGETQYF.

The sample holds a few counts of this clonotype. This rearrangement joins TRBV14 to TRBJ1-2; the match to TRBD1 covers 10 bases. In germline, CDR1 is SGHDN, CDR2 FVKESK. Trimming took 4 bases from V and 4 from J; bases not matched to a gene: 12. This CDR3 comprises 17 residues. CDR3 in amino acids: CASSRLGDRGSSYGYTF. In nucleotides, the CDR3 is TGTGCCAGCAGCCGCCTGGGGGACAGGGGCTCTTCCTATGGCTACACCTTC.

The J gene is TRBJ2-3, the V gene TRBV7-6; TRBD2 matches 7 bases. CDR1 SGHVS and CDR2 FNYEAQ come from the germline V gene. J gave up 6 bases and V 1 base, and 16 bases lay outside the gene matches. This CDR3 comprises 18 residues. DNA for the CDR3: TGTGCCAGCAGCTTAGGTTTCTCTCCTAGCGGTTTCCAGGATACGCAGTATTTT. Translated, it gives CASSLGFSPSGFQDTQYF.

This sequence joins TRBV6-6 and TRBJ2-2, with no clear D. This CDR3 contains 14 residues. The germline V and J ends were trimmed by 2 bases and 14 bases, with 18 bases remaining between them. Looked up from germline, CDR1 is MNHNY and CDR2 is SVGAGI (reference sequence). The CDR3 loop reads CASSYPTAARSLFF. In nucleotides, the CDR3 is TGTGCCAGCAGTTACCCCACCGCCGCTAGGTCCCTGTTTTTT.

This clonotype was seen ten or more times. The V and J genes are TRBV5-1 and TRBJ2-7, with TRBD2 matching over 14 bases. The CDR3 consists of 14 residues. The junction had 6 bases not matched to a gene; V was cut back by 7 bases and J by 6 bases. Germline V CDR1 and CDR2: SGHRS, YFSETQ. The CDR3 DNA is TGCGCCAGCCGAACCGGACTAGCGGGGGGCGAGCAGTACTTC. This gives the protein CASRTGLAGGEQYF.

This clonotype was seen at least ten times. This rearrangement joins TRBV29-1 to TRBJ1-2, with D uncertain. Deletions cut 4 bases from V and 4 bases from J, with 4 bases between. Germline V gene sequence: CDR1 SQVTM, CDR2 ANQGSEA. This CDR3 contains 10 residues. This CDR3 reads CSVGVYGYTF. DNA of the CDR3: TGCAGCGTTGGGGTCTATGGCTACACCTTC.

The genes are TRBV7-6 and TRBJ1-1; 8 bases fit TRBD1. This CDR3 region has 14 residues. Germline V lookup: CDR1 SGHVS, CDR2 FNYEAQ. J gave up 11 bases and V 1 base, and 9 bases lay outside the gene matches. The CDR3 coding sequence is TGTGCCAGCAGCTTAGTCCCAGGGGGCGCAGGGGCTTTCTTT. It translates to CASSLVPGGAGAFF. The variable domain in full, with the rest retrieved from reference TRBV7-6 and TRBJ1-1, is GAGVSQSPRYKVTKRGQDVALRCDPISGHVSLYWYRQALGQGPEFLTYFNYEAQQDKSGLPNDRFSAERPEGSISTLTIQRTEQRDSAMYRCASSLVPGGAGAFFGQGTRLTVV.

This clonotype was counted many times. The gene calls are TRBV20-1 and TRBJ2-1; D may be TRBD2 (7 bases). V was cut by 2 bases and J by 10 bases, with 18 bases left in between. Germline CDR1 and CDR2: DFQATT and SNEGSKA (reference sequence). This CDR3 is built from 14 residues. The CDR3 DNA reads TGCAGTGCTAGACACGGGGGGCCCTTGGAGGAGCAGTTCTTC. Translated: CSARHGGPLEEQFF.

Many counts were recorded for this clonotype. The J gene is TRBJ2-2, the V gene TRBV5-1, with 7 positions matching TRBD1. In germline, CDR1 is SGHRS, CDR2 YFSETQ. CDR3 size: 14 residues. The V and J ends lost 2 bases and 5 bases, in that order; junction bases with no gene match: 3. CDR3 sequence: CASSFGQETGELFF. For the CDR3, the DNA is TGCGCCAGCAGCTTTGGACAGGAGACCGGGGAGCTGTTTTTT. The full variable domain, in which reference TRBV5-1 and TRBJ2-2 provide the parts outside the CDR3, is KAGVTQTPRYLIKTRGQQVTLSCSPISGHRSVSWYQQTPGQGLQFLFEYFSETQRNKGNFPGRFSGRQFSNSRSEMNVSTLELGDSALYLCASSFGQETGELFFGEGSRLTVL.

This clonotype was found many times. The chain links TRBV9 to TRBJ2-1; D perhaps matches TRBD2 (7 bases). The CDR3 is 16 residues long. From germline, CDR1 is SGDLS and CDR2 YYNGEE. V lost 0 bases and J lost 5, with 15 bases in between. The CDR3 spells CASSVGRGGPHNEQFF. In nucleotides, the CDR3 is TGTGCCAGCAGCGTAGGGAGGGGGGGGCCACACAATGAGCAGTTCTTC.

The chain joins TRBV18 to TRBJ2-3; D gene ambiguous. This CDR3 is built from 11 residues. The V and J ends lost 7 bases and 1 base respectively, with 3 bases between them. Germline loops: CDR1 KGHSH, CDR2 LQKENI. In DNA form, the CDR3 reads TGTGCCAGCTTTGGCACAGATACGCAGTATTTT. Its protein product is CASFGTDTQYF. The full variable domain, in which reference TRBV18 and TRBJ2-3 provide the parts outside the CDR3, is NAGVMQNPRHLVRRRGQEARLRCSPMKGHSHVYWYRQLPEEGLKFMVYLQKENIIDESGMPKERFSAEFPKEGPSILRIQQVVRGDSAAYFCASFGTDTQYFGPGTRLTVL.

Ten or more counts support this clonotype. V gene TRBV5-1 combines with J gene TRBJ2-5; D is uncertain. V dropped 4 bases and J dropped 5 bases, with 18 bases sitting between them. Germline CDR1 is SGHRS and CDR2 is YFSETQ. There are 15 residues in the CDR3. In DNA, the CDR3 is TGCGCCAGCAGCCTTACCTTCGGGCCCGGGGAGACCCAGTACTTC. This gives the protein CASSLTFGPGETQYF.

This clonotype was recorded at least ten times. The chain has TRBV10-2 and TRBJ2-7; TRBD2 matches at 14 bases. Trimming took 4 bases from V and 4 from J; bases not matched to a gene: 6. Per germline, CDR1 WSHSY and CDR2 SAAADI. This CDR3 comprises 16 residues. The CDR3 sequence: CASSGGLAGDGYEQYF. The CDR3 coding sequence is TGCGCCAGCAGTGGGGGACTAGCGGGGGACGGGTACGAGCAGTACTTC.

This clonotype was counted ten times or more. The rearrangement links TRBV4-1 to TRBJ2-6, with D unresolved. The CDR3 consists of 17 residues. The V gene's germline CDR1 is MGHRA and CDR2 YSYEKL. V lost 1 base to trimming and J lost 2 bases, with 12 bases between them. The CDR3 region has the DNA TGCGCCAGCAGCCAAGGACCCCGGGTAACTGGGGCCAACGTCCTGACTTTC. This translates into CASSQGPRVTGANVLTF.

This clonotype was detected many times. The genes are TRBV7-2 and TRBJ2-1, with 8 bases matching TRBD2. Germline CDR1 is SGHTA and CDR2 is FQGNSA. The ends lost 5 bases at V and 12 bases at J; junction bases unmatched: 21. The CDR3 runs to 17 residues. CDR3 bases: TGTGCCAGCAGCCCCCGTGGGTTGGGCGGGGGGCCCCTCCCGCAGTTCTTC. Its protein product is CASSPRGLGGGPLPQFF.

This chain joins TRBV27 and TRBJ2-4, with a tentative D call TRBD2 (6 bases). Looked up from germline, CDR1 is MNHEY and CDR2 is SMNVEV (reference sequence). The CDR3 length is 14 residues. V lost 6 bases and J lost 0, with 9 bases in between. The CDR3 nucleotides read TGTGCCAGCAGGGATAGCGGAGCCAAAAACATTCAGTACTTC. Translated: CASRDSGAKNIQYF.

This rearrangement joins TRBV18 to TRBJ2-3; tentatively, D is TRBD1 or TRBD2 (6 bases each). The CDR3 loop spans 16 amino acids. The germline CDR1 and CDR2 sequences are KGHSH and LQKENI. V lost 0 bases to trimming and J lost 1 base, with 11 bases between them. The CDR3: CASSPPAGGGTDTQYF. CDR3 nucleotides: TGTGCCAGCTCACCACCGGCCGGGGGCGGCACAGATACGCAGTATTTT.

This clonotype has at least ten counts. The chain recombines TRBV5-1 with TRBJ2-1; 7 positions match TRBD2. The CDR3 sequence is 14 residues long. With V trimmed by 0 bases and J by 3 bases, 0 bases remained unmatched. Germline CDR1 and CDR2: SGHRS and YFSETQ. CDR3 nucleotide sequence: TGCGCCAGCAGCTTGGGCGGGGGCTACAATGAGCAGTTCTTC. It translates to CASSLGGGYNEQFF.

Many counts were recorded for this clonotype. The chain has TRBV5-1 and TRBJ2-3; D gene unclear. The V end lost 2 bases, the J end lost 1 base, and 11 bases lay between the germline ends. CDR3 length: 15 residues. Germline V lookup: CDR1 SGHRS, CDR2 YFSETQ. CDR3 nucleotides: TGCGCCAGCAGCTTCGCGCCTGGGGGCACAGATACGCAGTATTTT. Amino acid sequence: CASSFAPGGTDTQYF.

This clonotype was detected ten times or more. This sequence joins TRBV7-2 and TRBJ2-5; 8 bases align to TRBD1. Germline V gives CDR1 SGHTA, CDR2 FQGNSA. The CDR3 sequence is 14 residues long. The V and J ends lost 7 bases and 5 bases, in that order; junction bases with no gene match: 9. CDR3 in DNA: TGTGCCAGCAACCTCAGGGGGCTCCAGGAGACCCAGTACTTC. It translates to CASNLRGLQETQYF.

This clonotype was detected only a few times. The V call is TRBV5-4, the J call TRBJ2-3; no definite D call. V dropped 5 bases and J dropped 8 bases, with 15 bases sitting between them. The CDR3 is 13 residues long. Germline V gene data show CDR1 as SGHNT and CDR2 as YYREEE (reference sequence). The CDR3: CASSPLPEATQYF. CDR3 DNA sequence: TGTGCCAGCAGTCCGCTCCCTGAGGCTACGCAGTATTTT.

The CDR3 DNA reads TGTGCCAGCAGCCCGCCGGGACTCGTCTCTGGAAACACCATATATTTT. This sequence encodes CASSPPGLVSGNTIYF. The chain joins TRBV7-2 to TRBJ1-3; D may be TRBD1 (5 bases). V shed 5 bases and J shed 0 bases, with 14 bases lying between them. The CDR3 is 16 residues long. CDR1 and CDR2 from the germline V gene are SGHTA and FQGNSA.